This TCR beta chain is drawn from a study of radiation and T cells in renal cell carcinoma. Time point reported: blood 4 weeks post-SBRT, at nephrectomy. As to treatment: 15 Gy SBRT to primary tumor, nephrectomy 4 weeks later. Radiation-treated patients gave blood at baseline, week 2 and week 4. The CDR3 runs 13 residues. Germline V lookup: CDR1 MNHEY, CDR2 SMNVEV (reference sequence). With V trimmed by 5 bases and J by 6 bases, 4 bases remained unmatched. The repertoire was sequenced with immunoSEQ multiplex PCR; TCRdb's copy has only in-frame clones and lacks some. The repertoire holds roughly 82,000 clones, with 80% to 90% as singletons.

The clonotype comes from a woman in her 70s with renal cell carcinoma. The input for sequencing was blood, taken from a patient whose treatment included radiotherapy and nephrectomy. The chain recombines TRBV27 with TRBJ1-1, with 9 bases lining up with TRBD1. The CDR3 sequence: CASSPDRGAEAFF. The CDR3 DNA is TGTGCCAGCAGTCCGGACAGGGGTGCTGAAGCTTTCTTT.